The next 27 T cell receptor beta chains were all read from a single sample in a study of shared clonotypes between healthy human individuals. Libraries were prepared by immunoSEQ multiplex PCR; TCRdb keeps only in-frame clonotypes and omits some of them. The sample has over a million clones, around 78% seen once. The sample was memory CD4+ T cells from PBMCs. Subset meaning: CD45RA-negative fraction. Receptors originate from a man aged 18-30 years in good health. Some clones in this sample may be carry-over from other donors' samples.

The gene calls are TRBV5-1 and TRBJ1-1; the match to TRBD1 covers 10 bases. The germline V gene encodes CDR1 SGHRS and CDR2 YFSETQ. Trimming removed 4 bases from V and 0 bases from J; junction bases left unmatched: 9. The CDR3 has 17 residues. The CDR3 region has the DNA TGCGCCAGCAGCCCAGCAGTGGGGACAGGGGTGAACACTGAAGCTTTCTTT. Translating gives CASSPAVGTGVNTEAFF.

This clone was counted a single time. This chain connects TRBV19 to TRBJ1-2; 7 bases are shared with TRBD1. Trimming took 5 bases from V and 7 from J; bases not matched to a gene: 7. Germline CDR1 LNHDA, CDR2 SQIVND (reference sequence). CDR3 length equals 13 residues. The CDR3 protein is CASSRQGLSGYTF. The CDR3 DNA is TGTGCCAGTAGTCGACAGGGACTAAGTGGCTACACCTTC. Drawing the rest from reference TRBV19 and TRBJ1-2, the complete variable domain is DGGITQSPKYLFRKEGQNVTLSCEQNLNHDAMYWYRQDPGQGLRLIYYSQIVNDFQKGDIAEGYSVSREKKESFPLTVTSAQKNPTAFYLCASSRQGLSGYTFGSGTRLTVV.

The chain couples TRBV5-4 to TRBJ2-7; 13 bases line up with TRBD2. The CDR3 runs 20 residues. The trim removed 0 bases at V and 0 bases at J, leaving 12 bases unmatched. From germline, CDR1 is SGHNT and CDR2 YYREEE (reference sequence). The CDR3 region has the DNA TGTGCCAGCAGCTTGGGCACGGGACTAGCGGGGTTCGGAGACTCCTACGAGCAGTACTTC. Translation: CASSLGTGLAGFGDSYEQYF.

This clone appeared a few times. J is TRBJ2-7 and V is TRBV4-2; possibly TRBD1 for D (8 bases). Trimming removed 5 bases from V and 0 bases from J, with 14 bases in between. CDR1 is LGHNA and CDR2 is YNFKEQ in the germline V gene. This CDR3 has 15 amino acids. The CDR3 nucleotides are TGTGCCAGCAGCGCAGGGGGCGGGGGCTCCTACGAGCAGTACTTC. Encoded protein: CASSAGGGGSYEQYF.

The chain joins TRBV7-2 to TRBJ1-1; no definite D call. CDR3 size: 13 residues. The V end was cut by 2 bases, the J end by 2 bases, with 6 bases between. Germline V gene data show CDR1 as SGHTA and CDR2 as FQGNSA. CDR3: CASSLTANTEAFF. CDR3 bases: TGTGCCAGCAGCTTAACAGCTAACACTGAAGCTTTCTTT.

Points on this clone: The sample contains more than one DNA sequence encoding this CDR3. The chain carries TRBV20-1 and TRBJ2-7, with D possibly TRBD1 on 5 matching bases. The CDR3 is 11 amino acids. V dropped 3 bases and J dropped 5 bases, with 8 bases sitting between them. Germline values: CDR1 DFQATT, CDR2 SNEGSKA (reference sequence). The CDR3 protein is CSASLGDEQYF. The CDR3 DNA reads TGCAGTGCTAGCCTAGGGGACGAGCAGTACTTC.

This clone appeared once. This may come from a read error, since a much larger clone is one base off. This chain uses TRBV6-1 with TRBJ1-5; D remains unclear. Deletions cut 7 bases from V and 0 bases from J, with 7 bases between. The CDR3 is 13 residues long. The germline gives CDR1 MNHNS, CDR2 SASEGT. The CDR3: CASKSYSNQPQHF. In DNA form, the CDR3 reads TGTGCCAGCAAGAGTTATAGCAATCAGCCCCAGCATTTT.

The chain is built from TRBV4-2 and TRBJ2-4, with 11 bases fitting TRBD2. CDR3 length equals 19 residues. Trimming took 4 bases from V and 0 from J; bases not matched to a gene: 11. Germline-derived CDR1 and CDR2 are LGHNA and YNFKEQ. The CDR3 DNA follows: TGTGCCAGCAGCCCGGGCCGGGGACTAGCGGAACTAGCCAAAAACATTCAGTACTTC. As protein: CASSPGRGLAELAKNIQYF.

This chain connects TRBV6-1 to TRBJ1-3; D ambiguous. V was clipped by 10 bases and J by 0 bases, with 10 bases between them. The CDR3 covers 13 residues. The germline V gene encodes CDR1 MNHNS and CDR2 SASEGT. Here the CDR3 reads CATLVASGNTIYF. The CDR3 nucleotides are TGTGCCACCCTCGTCGCCTCTGGAAACACCATATATTTT.

Here the CDR3 DNA reads TGTGCCAGCAGCCTGGACAGGGCGTCCGGGGAGCTGTTTTTT. This sequence encodes CASSLDRASGELFF. J is TRBJ2-2 and V is TRBV7-2, with 8 bases matching TRBD1. CDR1 and CDR2 (germline): SGHTA, FQGNSA. After removal of 5 bases from V and 6 bases from J, the junction contained 5 bases not matched to a gene. The CDR3 is made up of 14 amino acids.

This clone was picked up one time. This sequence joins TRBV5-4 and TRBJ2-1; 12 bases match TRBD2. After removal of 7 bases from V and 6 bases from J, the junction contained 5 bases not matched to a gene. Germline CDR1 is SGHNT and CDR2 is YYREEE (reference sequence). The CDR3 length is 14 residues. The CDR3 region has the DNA TGTGCCAGCCAGACTAGCGGGAGTGGCAATGAGCAGTTCTTC. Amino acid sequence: CASQTSGSGNEQFF.

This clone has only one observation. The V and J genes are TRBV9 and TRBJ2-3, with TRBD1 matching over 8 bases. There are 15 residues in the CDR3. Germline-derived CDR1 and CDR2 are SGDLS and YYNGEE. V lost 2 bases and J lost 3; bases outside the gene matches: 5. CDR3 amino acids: CASSVQGAQTDTQYF. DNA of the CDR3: TGTGCCAGCAGCGTTCAGGGGGCGCAGACAGATACGCAGTATTTT. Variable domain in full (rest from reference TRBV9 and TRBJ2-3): DSGVTQTPKHLITATGQRVTLRCSPRSGDLSVYWYQQSLDQGLQFLIQYYNGEERAKGNILERFSAQQFPDLHSELNLSSLELGDSALYFCASSVQGAQTDTQYFGPGTRLTVL.

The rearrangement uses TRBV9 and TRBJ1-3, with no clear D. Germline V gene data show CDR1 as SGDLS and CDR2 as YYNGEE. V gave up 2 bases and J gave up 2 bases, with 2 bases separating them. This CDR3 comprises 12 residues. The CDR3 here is CASSVPGNTIYF. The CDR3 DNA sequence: TGTGCCAGCAGCGTCCCTGGAAACACCATATATTTT.

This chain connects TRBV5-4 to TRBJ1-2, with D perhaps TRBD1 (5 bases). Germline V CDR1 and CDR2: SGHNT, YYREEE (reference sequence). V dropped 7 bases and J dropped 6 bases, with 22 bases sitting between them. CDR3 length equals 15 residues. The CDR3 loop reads CASSILVGGSDGYTF. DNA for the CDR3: TGTGCCAGCTCTATCTTAGTTGGGGGGTCGGATGGCTACACCTTC.

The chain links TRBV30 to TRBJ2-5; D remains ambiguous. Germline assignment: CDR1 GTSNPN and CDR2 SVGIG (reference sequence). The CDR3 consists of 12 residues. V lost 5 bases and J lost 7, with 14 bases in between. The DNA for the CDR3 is TGTGCCTGGGCCGAGCTCGTGGGGACCCAGTACTTC. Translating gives CAWAELVGTQYF.

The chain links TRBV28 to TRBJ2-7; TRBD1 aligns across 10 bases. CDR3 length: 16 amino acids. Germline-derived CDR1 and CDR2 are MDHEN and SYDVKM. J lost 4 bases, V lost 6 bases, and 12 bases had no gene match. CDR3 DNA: TGTGCCAGCAGCCGTCTAGGACAGGGGGTTTCATACGAGCAGTACTTC. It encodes CASSRLGQGVSYEQYF.

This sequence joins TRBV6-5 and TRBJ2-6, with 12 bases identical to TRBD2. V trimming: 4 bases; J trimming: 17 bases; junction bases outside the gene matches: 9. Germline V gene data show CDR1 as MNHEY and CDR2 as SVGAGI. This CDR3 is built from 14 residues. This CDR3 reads CASSWARLAGAMTF. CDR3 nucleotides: TGTGCCAGCAGTTGGGCTCGACTAGCGGGGGCCATGACTTTC.

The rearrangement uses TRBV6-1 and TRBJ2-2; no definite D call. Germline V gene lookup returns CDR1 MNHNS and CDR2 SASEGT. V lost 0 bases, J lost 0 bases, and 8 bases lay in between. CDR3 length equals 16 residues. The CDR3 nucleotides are TGTGCCAGCAGTGAAGCCGTCGGATCGAACACCGGGGAGCTGTTTTTT. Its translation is CASSEAVGSNTGELFF.

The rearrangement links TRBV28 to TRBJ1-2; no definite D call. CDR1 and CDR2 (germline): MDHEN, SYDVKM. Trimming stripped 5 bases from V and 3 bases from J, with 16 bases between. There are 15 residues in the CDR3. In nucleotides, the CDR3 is TGTGCCAGCAGTGAGGCGGGTCTAAGGGACTATGGCTACACCTTC. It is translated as CASSEAGLRDYGYTF.

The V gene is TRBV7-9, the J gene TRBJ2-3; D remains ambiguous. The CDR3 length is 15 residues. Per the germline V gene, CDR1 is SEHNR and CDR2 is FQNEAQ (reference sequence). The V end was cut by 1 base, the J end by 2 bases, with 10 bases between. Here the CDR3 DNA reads TGTGCCAGCAGCTTAGGGGTCGGCTCCACAGATACGCAGTATTTT. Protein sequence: CASSLGVGSTDTQYF.

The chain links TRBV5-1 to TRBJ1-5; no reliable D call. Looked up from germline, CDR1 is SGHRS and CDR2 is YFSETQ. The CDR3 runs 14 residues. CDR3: CAIGHKRSNQPQHF. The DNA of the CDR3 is TGCGCTATTGGCCACAAACGTAGCAATCAGCCCCAGCATTTT.

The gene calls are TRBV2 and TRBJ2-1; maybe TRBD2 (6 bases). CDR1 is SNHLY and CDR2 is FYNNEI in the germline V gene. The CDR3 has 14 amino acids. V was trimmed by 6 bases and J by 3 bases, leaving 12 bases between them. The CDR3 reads CASSPPGSYNEQFF. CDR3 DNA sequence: TGTGCCAGCAGCCCTCCCGGGAGCTACAATGAGCAGTTCTTC.

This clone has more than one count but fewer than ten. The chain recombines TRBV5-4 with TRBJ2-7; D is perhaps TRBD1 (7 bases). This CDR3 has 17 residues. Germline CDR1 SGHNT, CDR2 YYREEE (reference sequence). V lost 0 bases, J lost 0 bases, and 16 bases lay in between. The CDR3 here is CASSLDIQGGSSYEQYF. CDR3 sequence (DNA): TGTGCCAGCAGCTTGGATATCCAGGGGGGTAGCTCCTACGAGCAGTACTTC.

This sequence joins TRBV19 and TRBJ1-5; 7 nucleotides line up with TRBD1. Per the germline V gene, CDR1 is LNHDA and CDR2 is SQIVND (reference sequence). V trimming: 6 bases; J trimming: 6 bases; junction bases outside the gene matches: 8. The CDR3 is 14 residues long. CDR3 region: CASRRTGQGQPQHF. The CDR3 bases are TGTGCCAGTAGGAGGACAGGTCAGGGTCAGCCCCAGCATTTT.

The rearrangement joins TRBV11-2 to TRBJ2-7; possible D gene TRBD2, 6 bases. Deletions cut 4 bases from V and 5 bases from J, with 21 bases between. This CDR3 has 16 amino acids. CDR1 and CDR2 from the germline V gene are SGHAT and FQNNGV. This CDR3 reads CASSSPRGRIAHEQYF. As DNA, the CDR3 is TGTGCCAGCAGCTCACCCCGGGGGAGGATAGCGCACGAGCAGTACTTC.

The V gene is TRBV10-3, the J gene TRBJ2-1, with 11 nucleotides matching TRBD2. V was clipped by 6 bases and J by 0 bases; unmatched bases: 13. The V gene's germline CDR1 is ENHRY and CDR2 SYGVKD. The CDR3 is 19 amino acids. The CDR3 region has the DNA TGTGCCATCAGCGGCTTACTAGCGGGAGACTCTCGCTCCTACAATGAGCAGTTCTTC. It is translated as CAISGLLAGDSRSYNEQFF.

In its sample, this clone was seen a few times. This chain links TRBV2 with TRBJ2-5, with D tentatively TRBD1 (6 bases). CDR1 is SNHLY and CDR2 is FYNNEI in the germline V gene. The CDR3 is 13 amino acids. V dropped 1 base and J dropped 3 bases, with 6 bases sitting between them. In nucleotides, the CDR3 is TGTGCCAGCAGTGAAGACAGGGAAGAGACCCAGTACTTC. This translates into CASSEDREETQYF. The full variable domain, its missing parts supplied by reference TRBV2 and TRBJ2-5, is EPEVTQTPSHQVTQMGQEVILRCVPISNHLYFYWYRQILGQKVEFLVSFYNNEISEKSEIFDDQFSVERPDGSNFTLKIRSTKLEDSAMYFCASSEDREETQYFGPGTRLLVL.